A selection of T cell receptor beta chains follows, all from one sample in a study of cytomegalovirus exposure and HLA in healthy donors. The data were produced by immunoSEQ multiplex PCR, yet TCRdb's version contains in-frame clones alone and is incomplete. The repertoire consists of 150,000 to 200,000 clones, with around 81% occurring once and the leading ten covering roughly 0.99%. The source material was PBMCs. The receptor set was obtained from a woman between 35 and 50 years old in good health and CMV-seronegative. Each CDR3 is given with its conserved first and last residue. The D gene is left open where the match is weak. The size of a clone is reported for some rows only, either as once, few or many, or as a class for expanded clones.

TRBJ2-3	NA	TRBV9	TRBD2	TGTGCCAGCAGCGTGACTAGCGAGAGCACAGATACGCAGTATTTT	CASSVTSESTDTQYF
TRBJ1-1	NA	TRBV6-1	TRBD1	TGTGCCAGCACTTCTATGGACAGGGGTATCGCTGAAGCTTTCTTT	CASTSMDRGIAEAFF
TRBJ1-2	NA	TRBV10-3	NA	TGTGCCATCAGTGAACAGGATTCCTATGGCTACACCTTC	CAISEQDSYGYTF
TRBJ1-5	few	TRBV11-2	NA	TGTGCCAGCAGCTTATCAGATAGCAATCAGCCCCAGCATTTT	CASSLSDSNQPQHF
TRBJ2-6	NA	TRBV19	NA	TGTGCCAGTAGTGGGGGCCCTACCTCTGGGGCCAACGTCCTGACTTTC	CASSGGPTSGANVLTF
TRBJ2-5	NA	TRBV7-6	NA	TGTGCCAGCGGCTTAGCACTTCGGGAGACCCAGTACTTC	CASGLALRETQYF
TRBJ1-3	once	TRBV25-1	NA	TGTGCCAGCAAGGTACAGAGTAGAAACACCATATATTTT	CASKVQSRNTIYF
TRBJ1-6	NA	TRBV28	TRBD1	TGTGCCAGCAGTGCCCGGGACAGGTTAAATTCACCCCTCCACTTT	CASSARDRLNSPLHF
TRBJ2-6	NA	TRBV30	TRBD1	TGTGCCTGGAGTCCGGGACAGGGCTCTGGGGCCAACGTCCTGACTTTC	CAWSPGQGSGANVLTF
TRBJ1-1	NA	TRBV30	NA	TGTGCCTGGAGGTTCGGTTTCACTGAAGCTTTCTTT	CAWRFGFTEAFF
TRBJ2-7	NA	TRBV28	TRBD2	TGTGCCAGCAGGCCAGCGGGGGTCAGCTCCTACGAGCAGTACTTC	CASRPAGVSSYEQYF
TRBJ2-7	NA	TRBV7-8	TRBD1	TGTGCCAGCAGCTGGGACAGAACCTACGAGCAGTACTTC	CASSWDRTYEQYF
TRBJ2-3	once	TRBV7-9	NA	TGTGCCAGCAGCTCAGAGGCAGATACGCAGTATTTT	CASSSEADTQYF
TRBJ1-1	NA	TRBV29-1	NA	TGCAGCGTCCTACAGTTGTTGGACACTGAAGCTTTCTTT	CSVLQLLDTEAFF
TRBJ2-6	NA	TRBV25-1	TRBD1	TGTGCCAGCAGTGACCCACAGGGGGATCTCTCTGGGGCCAACGTCCTGACTTTC	CASSDPQGDLSGANVLTF
TRBJ1-4	NA	TRBV27	TRBD1	TGTGCCAGCAGTTTAGGACAGGGTAGCGAAAAACTGTTTTTT	CASSLGQGSEKLFF
TRBJ2-7	NA	TRBV14	TRBD1	TGTGCCAGCAGCCCTCGGGCTTGGGCAGGGGGCCTGTACGAGCAGTACTTC	CASSPRAWAGGLYEQYF
TRBJ2-7	few	TRBV7-9	NA	TGTGCCAGCAGCCCAAACCAGGGGAAATACTACGAGCAGTACTTC	CASSPNQGKYYEQYF
TRBJ2-7	NA	TRBV6-1	NA	TGTGCCAGCAGTGAGACGGGGGTTGGAGATTTCCCCTACGAGCAGTACTTC	CASSETGVGDFPYEQYF
TRBJ2-1	NA	TRBV6-1	NA	TGTGCCAGCAACGGGCTAGCTGCTGCCCAGAATGAGCAGTTCTTC	CASNGLAAAQNEQFF
TRBJ2-7	NA	TRBV6-4	TRBD2	TGTGCCAGCCCTCCCGTCGCGGGACTAGGTCATCACGAGCAGTACTTC	CASPPVAGLGHHEQYF
TRBJ2-2	few	TRBV6-6	NA	TGTGCCAGCAGTTCGGGACATCCCGGGGAGCTGTTTTTT	CASSSGHPGELFF
TRBJ2-5	NA	TRBV6-5	NA	TGTGCCAGCAGTTATGAGGAAGGCCGACAAGAGACCCAGTACTTC	CASSYEEGRQETQYF
TRBJ2-1	NA	TRBV2	NA	TGTGCCAGCCGGTACAATGAGCAGTTCTTC	CASRYNEQFF
TRBJ1-3	once	TRBV19	NA	TGTGCCAGCCAGGGTTCTGGAAACACCATATATTTT	CASQGSGNTIYF
TRBJ2-1	NA	TRBV5-1	TRBD1	TGCGCCAGCTCGACCGGGACAGGGGGAAGGAATGAGCAGTTCTTC	CASSTGTGGRNEQFF
TRBJ2-6	NA	TRBV7-2	NA	TGTGCCAGCAGCTCGGGACACACCTCTGGGGCCAACGTCCTGACTTTC	CASSSGHTSGANVLTF
TRBJ1-3	NA	TRBV7-2	TRBD1	TGTGCCAGCAGCTCGCAGGGACAGCTGTTCTCTGGAAACACCATATATTTT	CASSSQGQLFSGNTIYF
TRBJ2-5	NA	TRBV30	TRBD1	TGTGCCTGGAACAGGGGGCGAGGGGAGACCCAGTACTTC	CAWNRGRGETQYF
TRBJ1-1	NA	TRBV28	NA	TGTGCCAGCAGGACCTACAGGGTGAACACTGAAGCTTTCTTT	CASRTYRVNTEAFF
TRBJ2-7	few	TRBV7-2	NA	TGTGCCAGCAGTACCTTTACAGGCTACGAGCAGTACTTC	CASSTFTGYEQYF
TRBJ2-7	NA	TRBV7-2	TRBD2	TGTGCCAGCAGCCACCGGACTAGCGGTCCCTACGAGCAGTACTTC	CASSHRTSGPYEQYF
TRBJ2-3	NA	TRBV6-1	NA	TGTGCCAGCAGCGACTTCTCCACAGATACGCAGTATTTT	CASSDFSTDTQYF
TRBJ2-5	NA	TRBV27	NA	TGTGCCAGCAGTTTAAGAGGCCGGGAGACCCAGTACTTC	CASSLRGRETQYF
TRBJ2-3	NA	TRBV25-1	NA	TGTGCCAGCAGTGAAGGATGGGGGGAGGATACGCAGTATTTT	CASSEGWGEDTQYF
TRBJ2-1	NA	TRBV5-1	NA	TGCGCCAGCAGCTTTAGGGGAAATGAGCAGTTCTTC	CASSFRGNEQFF
TRBJ2-2	NA	TRBV19	TRBD1	TGTGCCAGTAGTATTACAGGGGCTAACACCGGGGAGCTGTTTTTT	CASSITGANTGELFF
TRBJ2-5	NA	TRBV30	TRBD1	TGTGCCTGGACCCGGGACAGGGTCGAGGAGACCCAGTACTTC	CAWTRDRVEETQYF
TRBJ1-2	NA	TRBV21-1	NA	TGTGCCAGCAGCAAAGATAGGACAGGAACCTATGGCTACACCTTC	CASSKDRTGTYGYTF
TRBJ2-7	NA	TRBV18	TRBD2	TGTGCCAGCTCACTGGGACTAGCGGGAGACGAGCAGTACTTC	CASSLGLAGDEQYF
TRBJ1-4	NA	TRBV28	NA	TGTGCCAGCAACCGGAGGGGTTTAACCTCGAGGAAACTGTTTTTT	CASNRRGLTSRKLFF
TRBJ2-1	NA	TRBV30	NA	TGTGCCTGGACTGAGTCCGTGGAGCAGTTCTTC	CAWTESVEQFF
TRBJ2-7	NA	TRBV10-1	NA	TGCGCCAGCAGGCCCCGGGAGAGGGTCTACGAGCAGTACTTC	CASRPRERVYEQYF
TRBJ2-1	NA	TRBV2	TRBD2	TGTGCCAGCAGTGTAGGGACTAGCGGCTACAATGAGCAGTTCTTC	CASSVGTSGYNEQFF
TRBJ1-5	NA	TRBV6-5	NA	TGTGCCAGCAGTTACTCGGGCAGTGACAATCAGCCCCAGCATTTT	CASSYSGSDNQPQHF
TRBJ1-5	NA	TRBV28	NA	TGTGCCAGCAATAAGGACAGAATGAAGTATCAGCCCCAGCATTTT	CASNKDRMKYQPQHF
TRBJ1-1	NA	TRBV4-1	NA	TGCGCCAGCAGCCACCCCTTGGACAGCATGAACACTGAAGCTTTCTTT	CASSHPLDSMNTEAFF
TRBJ2-5	NA	TRBV28	TRBD2	TGTGCCAGCAGTTCGACTTCGGGGGGAAGAGGGACCCAGTACTTC	CASSSTSGGRGTQYF
TRBJ1-2	NA	TRBV6-1	NA	TGTGCCAGCAGTGCACGTGCCAACTATGGTTACACCTTC	CASSARANYGYTF
TRBJ2-1	NA	TRBV21-1	NA	TGTGCCAGCTCCCCAACAAGTAGCGGGGCCGTTGACAGCTCCTACAATGAGCAGTTCTTC	CASSPTSSGAVDSSYNEQFF
TRBJ2-3	once	TRBV10-1	TRBD1	TGCGCCAGCACTACTACGGGACAGGGGGATACGCAGTATTTT	CASTTTGQGDTQYF
TRBJ1-2	NA	TRBV7-2	NA	TGTGCCAGCAGTCTAAACGGGGGGCGTGAAGGCTACACCTTC	CASSLNGGREGYTF
TRBJ1-5	NA	TRBV2	TRBD1	TGTGCCAGCAGTGAAGGCAGGGGGCTTGTTCAGCCCCAGCATTTT	CASSEGRGLVQPQHF
TRBJ2-5	NA	TRBV19	TRBD2	TGTGCCAGTAGTATGAAATCAAGCGGGAAGGTAACGGAGACCCAGTACTTC	CASSMKSSGKVTETQYF
TRBJ1-4	NA	TRBV28	NA	TGTGCCAGCCAAGTAGCAACTAATGAAAAACTGTTTTTT	CASQVATNEKLFF